Shown below are 7 T cell receptor beta chains from a single sample sequenced in a study of T cells in Graves' hyperthyroidism and ophthalmopathy. RNA transcripts yielded amplified TCR beta CDR3 regions. HTBI primers were used for first-round RT-PCR of the TCR CDR3. TCRdb called the multiplex PCR reads again in MiXCR, with one record for every CDR3 protein. The data show a few hundred thousand distinct CDR3 sequences, about 13% seen once. The specimen sequenced was blood. All receptors derive from a woman aged 18 to 35 with Graves' hyperthyroidism.

This clonotype has a handful of counts. The chain joins TRBV27 to TRBJ2-1, with 10 bases matching TRBD1. This CDR3 has 16 residues. Germline V CDR1 and CDR2: MNHEY, SMNVEV (reference sequence). V lost 3 bases to trimming and J lost 6 bases; unmatched junction nucleotides: 8. The CDR3: CASSFDGTGDCNEQFF. CDR3 coding DNA: TGTGCCAGCAGTTTCGATGGGACAGGGGATTGCAATGAGCAGTTCTTC.

This clonotype was observed many times. The chain is built from TRBV10-3 and TRBJ2-3; 9 bases agree with TRBD2. Germline V CDR1 and CDR2: ENHRY, SYGVKD. The CDR3 extends over 17 amino acids. The ends lost 6 bases at V and 1 base at J; junction bases unmatched: 11. The CDR3 loop reads CAIRGTSLLRGTDTQYF. CDR3 DNA sequence: TGTGCCATCAGAGGGACTAGCCTTTTACGGGGCACAGATACGCAGTATTTT.

This clonotype has at least ten counts. J is TRBJ2-1 and V is TRBV27, with D tentatively TRBD2 (5 bases). The V end lost 4 bases, the J end lost 6 bases, and 19 bases lay between the germline ends. CDR3 length equals 16 residues. The germline V gene encodes CDR1 MNHEY and CDR2 SMNVEV (reference sequence). In DNA, the CDR3 is TGTGCCAGCAGTTCCAGCCCGGCGGGCGGTCGCAATGAGCAGTTCTTC. Amino acid sequence: CASSSSPAGGRNEQFF.

This clonotype came up many times. For the CDR3, the DNA is TGTGCCAGCAGTTCTCGACAGGACAATGAGCAGTTCTTC. This sequence encodes CASSSRQDNEQFF. V and J are TRBV12-3 or TRBV12-4 and TRBJ2-1; TRBD1 might be the D (6 bases). CDR3 size: 13 residues. V lost 4 bases and J lost 5, with 9 bases in between.

This sequence joins TRBV19 and TRBJ1-4, with D possibly being TRBD1 (5 bases). Germline V CDR1 and CDR2: LNHDA, SQIVND (reference sequence). The CDR3 spans 20 residues. V shed 7 bases and J shed 4 bases, with 31 bases lying between them. CDR3 in DNA: TGTGCCAGTAAATCTCGACCGACAAGGGGTGGAGAACCCCGTAATGAAAAACTGTTTTTT. Translation gives CASKSRPTRGGEPRNEKLFF.

This clonotype showed up many times. The rearrangement joins TRBV27 to TRBJ2-3; D is undetermined. Germline V gene data show CDR1 as MNHEY and CDR2 as SMNVEV (reference sequence). Trimming left V 0 bases short and J 8 bases short, with 9 bases between. This CDR3 region has 13 residues. The CDR3 nucleotides read TGTGCCAGCAGTTTATCCAAGGGATCTACGCAGTATTTT. Amino acid sequence: CASSLSKGSTQYF.

This clonotype was seen a few times. The chain uses TRBV12-3 or TRBV12-4 and TRBJ2-2, with 8 positions matching TRBD2. J lost 3 bases, V lost 0 bases, and 3 bases had no gene match. This CDR3 is 16 amino acids long. The CDR3 DNA reads as TGTGCCAGCAGTTTAGCGCGGGGGGCGGACACCGGGGAGCTGTTTTTT. Amino acids: CASSLARGADTGELFF.